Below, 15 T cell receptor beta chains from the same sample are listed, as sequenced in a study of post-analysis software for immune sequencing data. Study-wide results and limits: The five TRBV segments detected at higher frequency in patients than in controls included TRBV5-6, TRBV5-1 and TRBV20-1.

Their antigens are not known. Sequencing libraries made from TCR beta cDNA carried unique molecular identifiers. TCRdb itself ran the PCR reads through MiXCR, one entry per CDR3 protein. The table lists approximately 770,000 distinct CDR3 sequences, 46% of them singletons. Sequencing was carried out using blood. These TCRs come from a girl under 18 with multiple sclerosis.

The CDR3 DNA sequence: TGTGCCAGCAGCTCCTCAGGGAATACGCAGTATTTT. It yields the protein CASSSSGNTQYF. V usage is TRBV7-3 and J usage is TRBJ2-3; possible D gene TRBD1, 5 bases. The CDR3 runs to 12 residues. Trimming left V 4 bases short and J 7 bases short, with 9 bases between. Germline V gene lookup returns CDR1 SGHTA and CDR2 FQGTGA.

The CDR3 coding sequence is TGTGCCAGCAGCCGAGGGCCCCGACTAGCGGGCAATGAGCAGTTCTTC. Protein product: CASSRGPRLAGNEQFF. This rearrangement joins TRBV11-1 to TRBJ2-1, with 10 bases identical to TRBD2. The CDR3 length is 16 residues. V trimming: 5 bases; J trimming: 6 bases; junction bases outside the gene matches: 10. The germline V gene has CDR1 SGHAT and CDR2 FQDESV (reference sequence).

CDR3 in DNA: TGTGCCAGCAGCCACAAGACTAGCGGGAGATGGAACAATGAGCAGTTCTTC. As protein: CASSHKTSGRWNNEQFF. The chain uses TRBV3-1 and TRBJ2-1, with 12 bases aligning to TRBD2. Germline CDR1 and CDR2: LGHDT and YNNKEL (reference sequence). The CDR3 length is 17 residues. J gave up 5 bases and V 3 bases, and 8 bases lay outside the gene matches.

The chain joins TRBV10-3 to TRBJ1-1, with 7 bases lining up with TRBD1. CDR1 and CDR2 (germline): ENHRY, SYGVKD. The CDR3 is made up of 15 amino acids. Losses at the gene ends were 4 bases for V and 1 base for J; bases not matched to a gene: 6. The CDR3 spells CAISVQTGPNTEAFF. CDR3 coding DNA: TGTGCCATCAGTGTGCAGACAGGGCCGAACACTGAAGCTTTCTTT.

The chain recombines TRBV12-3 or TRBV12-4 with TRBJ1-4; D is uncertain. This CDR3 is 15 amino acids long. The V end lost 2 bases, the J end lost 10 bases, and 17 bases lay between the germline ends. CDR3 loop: CASSLSVAGSAKLFF. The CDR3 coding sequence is TGTGCCAGCAGTTTATCGGTGGCAGGTTCTGCAAAACTGTTTTTT.

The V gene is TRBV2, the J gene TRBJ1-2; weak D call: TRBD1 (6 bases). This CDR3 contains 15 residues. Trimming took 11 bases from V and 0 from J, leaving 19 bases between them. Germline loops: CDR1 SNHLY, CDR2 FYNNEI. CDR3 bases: TGTGCCGGCCGTTCGGGGGGCCCACCTAACTATGGCTACACCTTC. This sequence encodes CAGRSGGPPNYGYTF. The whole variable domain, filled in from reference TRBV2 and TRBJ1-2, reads EPEVTQTPSHQVTQMGQEVILRCVPISNHLYFYWYRQILGQKVEFLVSFYNNEISEKSEIFDDQFSVERPDGSNFTLKIRSTKLEDSAMYFCAGRSGGPPNYGYTFGSGTRLTVV.

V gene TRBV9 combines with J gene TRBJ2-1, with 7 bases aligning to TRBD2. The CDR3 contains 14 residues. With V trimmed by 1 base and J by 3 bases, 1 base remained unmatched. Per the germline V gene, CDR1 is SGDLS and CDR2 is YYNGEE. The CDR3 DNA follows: TGTGCCAGCAGCGTAAGCGGGGACTACAATGAGCAGTTCTTC. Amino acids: CASSVSGDYNEQFF. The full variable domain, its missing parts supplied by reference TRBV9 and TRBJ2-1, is DSGVTQTPKHLITATGQRVTLRCSPRSGDLSVYWYQQSLDQGLQFLIQYYNGEERAKGNILERFSAQQFPDLHSELNLSSLELGDSALYFCASSVSGDYNEQFFGPGTRLTVL.

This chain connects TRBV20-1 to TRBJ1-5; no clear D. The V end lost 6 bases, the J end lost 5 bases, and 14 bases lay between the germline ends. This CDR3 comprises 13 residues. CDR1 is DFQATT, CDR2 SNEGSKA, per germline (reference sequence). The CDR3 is CSARTSVDQPQHF. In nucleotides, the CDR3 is TGCAGTGCCCGGACCAGCGTTGATCAGCCCCAGCATTTT.

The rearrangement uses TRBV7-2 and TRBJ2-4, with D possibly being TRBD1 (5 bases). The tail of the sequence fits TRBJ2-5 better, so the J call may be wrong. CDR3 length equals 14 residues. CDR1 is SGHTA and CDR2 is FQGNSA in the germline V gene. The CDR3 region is CASSSRRGTETQYF. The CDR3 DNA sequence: TGTGCCAGCAGTTCTCGTAGGGGCACAGAGACCCAGTACTTC.

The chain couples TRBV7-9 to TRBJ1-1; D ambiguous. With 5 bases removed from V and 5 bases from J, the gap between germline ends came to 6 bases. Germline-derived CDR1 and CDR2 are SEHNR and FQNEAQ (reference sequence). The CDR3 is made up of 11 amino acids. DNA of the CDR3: TGTGCCAGCAGCCGGGTTACTGAAGCTTTCTTT. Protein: CASSRVTEAFF.

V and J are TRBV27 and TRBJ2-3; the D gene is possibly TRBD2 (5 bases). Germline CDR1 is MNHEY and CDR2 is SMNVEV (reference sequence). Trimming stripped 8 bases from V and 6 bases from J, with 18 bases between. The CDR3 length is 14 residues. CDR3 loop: CASPLGTICDTQYF. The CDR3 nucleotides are TGTGCCAGCCCACTAGGTACAATTTGCGATACGCAGTATTTT.

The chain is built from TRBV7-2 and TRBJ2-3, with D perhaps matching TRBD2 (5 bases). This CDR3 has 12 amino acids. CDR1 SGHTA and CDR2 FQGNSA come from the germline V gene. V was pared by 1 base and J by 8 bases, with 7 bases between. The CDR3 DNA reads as TGTGCCAGCAGCTTAGTTGGGAGTACGCAGTATTTT. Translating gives CASSLVGSTQYF. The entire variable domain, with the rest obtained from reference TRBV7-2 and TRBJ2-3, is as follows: GAGVSQSPSNKVTEKGKDVELRCDPISGHTALYWYRQSLGQGLEFLIYFQGNSAPDKSGLPSDRFSAERTGGSVSTLTIQRTQQEDSAVYLCASSLVGSTQYFGPGTRLTVL.

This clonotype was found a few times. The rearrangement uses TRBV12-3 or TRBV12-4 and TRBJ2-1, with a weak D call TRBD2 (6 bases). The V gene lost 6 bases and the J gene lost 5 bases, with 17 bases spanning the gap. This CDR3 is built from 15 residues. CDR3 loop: CASSFGSGGDNEQFF. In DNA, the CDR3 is TGTGCCAGCAGCTTCGGGTCCGGCGGGGACAATGAGCAGTTCTTC.

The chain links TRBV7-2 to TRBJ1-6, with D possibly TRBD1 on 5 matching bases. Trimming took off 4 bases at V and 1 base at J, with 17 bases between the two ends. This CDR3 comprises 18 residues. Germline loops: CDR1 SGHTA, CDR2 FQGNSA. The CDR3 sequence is CASSYARAGSSYNSPLHF. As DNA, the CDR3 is TGTGCCAGCAGCTACGCCCGAGCAGGGTCATCCTATAATTCACCCCTCCACTTT.

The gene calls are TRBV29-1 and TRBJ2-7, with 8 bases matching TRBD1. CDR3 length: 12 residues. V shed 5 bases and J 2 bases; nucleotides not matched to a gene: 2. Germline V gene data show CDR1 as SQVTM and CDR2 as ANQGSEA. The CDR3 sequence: CSVQGQAYEQYF. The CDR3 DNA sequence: TGCAGCGTTCAGGGACAGGCCTACGAGCAGTACTTC.